Below, 6 T cell receptor beta chains from the same sample are listed, as sequenced in a study of blood T cells in healthy people across ages. The authors ran a second PCR of about 7 to 11 cycles using a sample-barcoded 5' primer and a J-beta primer mix. TCRdb independently ran MiXCR on the 5' RACE reads; one entry per CDR3 protein. The sample has roughly 800,000 distinct CDR3 sequences; roughly 64% are singletons. The specimen sequenced was blood. The receptors here all came from a man aged 25-45 years in good health.

A single count supports this clonotype. The V and J genes are TRBV5-1 and TRBJ2-1, with 13 bases matching TRBD2. This CDR3 contains 15 residues. J was trimmed by 10 bases and V by 5 bases; bases with no gene match: 9. Germline V CDR1 and CDR2: SGHRS, YFSETQ. The CDR3, as DNA: TGCGCCAGCAGTACCGGGACTAGCGGGATTTGGGAGCAGTTCTTC. Protein product: CASSTGTSGIWEQFF.

As for this clonotype: This may arise from a read error, as a much more abundant clone is one base away. J is TRBJ2-3 and V is TRBV12-3 or TRBV12-4; D unresolved. The V and J ends lost 8 bases and 4 bases respectively, with 7 bases between them. The CDR3 length is 11 residues. The chain's CDR3 is CASGRADTQYF. In nucleotides, the CDR3 is TGTGCCAGCGGGCGAGCAGATACGCAGTATTTT.

The table lists this clonotype with a few counts. CDR3 in amino acids: CASSLSGGANTEAFF. CDR3 DNA: TGTGCCAGCAGCTTAAGTGGGGGGGCCAACACTGAAGCTTTCTTT. The chain uses TRBV7-8 and TRBJ1-1; possible D gene TRBD1, 6 bases. Trimming removed 2 bases from V and 2 bases from J, with 12 bases in between. The germline V gene encodes CDR1 SGHVS and CDR2 FQNEAQ. The CDR3 contains 15 residues.

The genes are TRBV7-2 and TRBJ2-7; possible D gene TRBD2, 6 bases. The germline gives CDR1 SGHTA, CDR2 FQGNSA. CDR3 length: 14 amino acids. Trimming cost V 1 base and J 3 bases, with 10 bases left between them. CDR3 sequence reads: CASSLEFGGYEQYF. In DNA form, the CDR3 reads TGTGCCAGCAGCTTAGAGTTCGGGGGCTACGAGCAGTACTTC.

The chain uses TRBV7-2 and TRBJ2-7; 7 bases line up with TRBD2. After removal of 0 bases from V and 2 bases from J, the junction contained 7 bases not matched to a gene. The CDR3 has 16 amino acids. CDR1 is SGHTA, CDR2 FQGNSA, per germline. The CDR3 spells CASSLALTGRAYEQYF. The CDR3 DNA sequence: TGTGCCAGCAGCTTAGCGTTGACGGGGAGGGCCTACGAGCAGTACTTC.

On this clonotype itself: A read error is likely, as this CDR3 ends without the conserved phenylalanine or tryptophan. The gene calls are TRBV5-1 and TRBJ2-6; D perhaps matches TRBD2 (6 bases). This CDR3 comprises 14 residues. The germline CDR1 and CDR2 sequences are SGHRS and YFSETQ. The germline V and J ends were trimmed by 4 bases and 3 bases, with 8 bases remaining between them. CDR3 amino acids: CASSQGGGANVLTL. Here the CDR3 DNA reads TGCGCCAGCAGCCAGGGAGGTGGGGCCAACGTCCTGACTTTA.